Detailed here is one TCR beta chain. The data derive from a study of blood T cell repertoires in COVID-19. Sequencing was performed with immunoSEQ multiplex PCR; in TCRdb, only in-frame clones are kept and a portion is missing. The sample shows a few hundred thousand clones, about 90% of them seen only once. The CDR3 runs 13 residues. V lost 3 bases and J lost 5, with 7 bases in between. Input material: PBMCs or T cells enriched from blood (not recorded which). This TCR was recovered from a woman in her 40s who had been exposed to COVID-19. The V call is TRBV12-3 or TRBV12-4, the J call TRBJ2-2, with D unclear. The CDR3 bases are TGTGCCAGCAGTTTCGTAGTTACCGGGGAGCTGTTTTTT. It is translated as CASSFVVTGELFF.